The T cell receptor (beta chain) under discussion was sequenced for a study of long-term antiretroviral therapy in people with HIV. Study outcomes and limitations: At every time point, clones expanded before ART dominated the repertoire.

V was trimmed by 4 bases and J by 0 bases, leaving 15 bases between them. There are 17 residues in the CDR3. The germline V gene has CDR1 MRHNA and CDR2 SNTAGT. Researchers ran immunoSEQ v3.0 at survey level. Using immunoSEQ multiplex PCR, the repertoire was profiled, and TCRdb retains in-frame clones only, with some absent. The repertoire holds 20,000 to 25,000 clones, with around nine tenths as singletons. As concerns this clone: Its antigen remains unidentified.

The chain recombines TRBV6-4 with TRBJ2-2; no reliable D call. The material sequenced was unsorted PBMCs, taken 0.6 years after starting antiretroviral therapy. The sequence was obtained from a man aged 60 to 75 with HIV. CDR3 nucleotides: TGTGCCAGCAGTGCTCAGTTTTTCCAAACGAACACCGGGGAGCTGTTTTTT. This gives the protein CASSAQFFQTNTGELFF.